This T cell receptor (beta chain) was found in a study of CD8 T cells in Susac syndrome. RNA, at about 0.45 to 1 ug, was reverse transcribed with random hexamers. TCRdb reanalysed the immunoSEQ multiplex PCR reads using MiXCR and keeps one entry per CDR3 protein. The repertoire holds approximately 110,000 distinct CDR3 sequences, approximately 93% seen once, with roughly 0.3% in the top ten. This clonotype has just one count. This CDR3 region has 17 residues. CDR1 SEHNR and CDR2 FQNEAQ come from the germline V gene (reference sequence). Trimming pared 4 bases from V and 1 base from J, leaving 19 bases between.

The chain recombines TRBV7-9 with TRBJ1-2; perhaps TRBD1 as D (5 bases). Sequencing was performed on CD8+ T cells from PBMCs. The receptor was derived from a human donor with multiple sclerosis. The CDR3 sequence: CASSSTRGQSVNYGYTF. The DNA of the CDR3 is TGTGCCAGCAGCTCCACTAGGGGTCAGTCGGTTAACTATGGCTACACCTTC.